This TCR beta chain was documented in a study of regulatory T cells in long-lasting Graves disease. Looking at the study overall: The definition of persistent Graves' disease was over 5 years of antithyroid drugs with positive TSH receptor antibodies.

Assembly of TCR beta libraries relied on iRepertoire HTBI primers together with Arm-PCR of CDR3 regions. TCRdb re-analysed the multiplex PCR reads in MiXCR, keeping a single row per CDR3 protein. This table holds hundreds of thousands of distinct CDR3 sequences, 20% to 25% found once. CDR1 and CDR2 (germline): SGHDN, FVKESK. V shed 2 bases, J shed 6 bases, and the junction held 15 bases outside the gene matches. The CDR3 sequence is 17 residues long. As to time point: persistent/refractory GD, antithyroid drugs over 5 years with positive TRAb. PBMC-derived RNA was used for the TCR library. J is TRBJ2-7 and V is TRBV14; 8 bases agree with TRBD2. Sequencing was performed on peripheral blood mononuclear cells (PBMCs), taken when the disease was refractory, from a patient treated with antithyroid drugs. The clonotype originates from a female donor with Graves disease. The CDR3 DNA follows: TGTGCCAGCAGCCAACTTGGAAGCCCAGCGGGGGTGGGCGAGCAGTACTTC. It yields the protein CASSQLGSPAGVGEQYF. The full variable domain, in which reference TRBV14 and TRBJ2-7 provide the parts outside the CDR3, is EAGVTQFPSHSVIEKGQTVTLRCDPISGHDNLYWYRRVMGKEIKFLLHFVKESKQDESGMPNNRFLAERTGGTYSTLKVQPAELEDSGVYFCASSQLGSPAGVGEQYFGPGTRLTVT.